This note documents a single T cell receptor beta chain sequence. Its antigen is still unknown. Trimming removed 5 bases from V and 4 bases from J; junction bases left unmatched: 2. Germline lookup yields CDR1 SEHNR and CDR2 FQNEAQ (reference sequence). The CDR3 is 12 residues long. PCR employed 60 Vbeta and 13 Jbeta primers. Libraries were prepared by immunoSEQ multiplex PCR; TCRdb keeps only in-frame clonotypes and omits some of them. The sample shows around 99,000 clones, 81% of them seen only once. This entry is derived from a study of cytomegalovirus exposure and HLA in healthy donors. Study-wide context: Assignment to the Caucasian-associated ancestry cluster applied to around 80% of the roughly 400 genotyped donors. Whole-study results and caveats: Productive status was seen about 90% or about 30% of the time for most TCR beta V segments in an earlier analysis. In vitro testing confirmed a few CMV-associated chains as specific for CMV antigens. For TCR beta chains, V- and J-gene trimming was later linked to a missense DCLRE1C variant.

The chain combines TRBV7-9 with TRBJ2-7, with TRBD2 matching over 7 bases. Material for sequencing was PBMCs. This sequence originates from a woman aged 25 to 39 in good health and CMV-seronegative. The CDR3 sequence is CASSREGYEQYF. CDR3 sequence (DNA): TGTGCCAGCAGCAGGGAGGGGTACGAGCAGTACTTC.